This T cell receptor (beta chain) was documented in a study of shared clonotypes between healthy human individuals. Template for every sorted-subset replicate PCR totaled about 200 ng DNA, 25,000 to 35,000 T cell genomes. Sequencing was performed with immunoSEQ multiplex PCR; in TCRdb, only in-frame clones are kept and a portion is missing. The sample lists roughly 1 million clones, approximately 80% occurring once. CDR1 and CDR2 from the germline V gene are MDHEN and SYDVKM. V lost 6 bases and J 5 bases, leaving 14 bases between the germline ends. This CDR3 spans 13 amino acids. All of the donors resided in Nashville, Tennessee, and each was a Caucasian adult.

Sample: memory CD4+ T cells from PBMCs. Subset reported: CD45RA-negative fraction. The receptor was derived from a young man in good health. Some clones in this sample may be carry-over from other donors' samples. The genes are TRBV28 and TRBJ2-7, with D unresolved. The CDR3, as DNA: TGTGCCAGCAGACGCACGTCACGCAACGAGCAGTACTTC. Translated: CASRRTSRNEQYF. Looking up the rest from reference TRBV28 and TRBJ2-7 gives the full variable domain: DVKVTQSSRYLVKRTGEKVFLECVQDMDHENMFWYRQDPGLGLRLIYFSYDVKMKEKGDIPEGYSVSREKKERFSLILESASTNQTSMYLCASRRTSRNEQYFGPGTRLTVT.